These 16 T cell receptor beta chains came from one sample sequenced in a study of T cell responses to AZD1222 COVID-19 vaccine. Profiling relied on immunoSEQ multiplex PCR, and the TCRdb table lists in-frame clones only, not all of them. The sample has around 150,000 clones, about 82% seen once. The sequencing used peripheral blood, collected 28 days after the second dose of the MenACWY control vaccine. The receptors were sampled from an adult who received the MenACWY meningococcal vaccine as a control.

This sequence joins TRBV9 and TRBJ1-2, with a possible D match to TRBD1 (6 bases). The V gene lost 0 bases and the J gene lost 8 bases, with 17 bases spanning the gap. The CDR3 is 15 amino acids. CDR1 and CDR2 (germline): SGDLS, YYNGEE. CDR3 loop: CASSVAFGGRGGYTF. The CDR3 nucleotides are TGTGCCAGCAGCGTAGCATTCGGGGGGCGGGGGGGCTACACCTTC.

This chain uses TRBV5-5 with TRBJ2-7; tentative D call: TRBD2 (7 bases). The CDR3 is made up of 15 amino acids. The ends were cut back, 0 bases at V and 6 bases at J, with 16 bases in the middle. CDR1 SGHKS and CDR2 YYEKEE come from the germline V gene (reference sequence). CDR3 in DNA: TGTGCCAGCAGCTTGGGCGGGGGCCGGTTAGGCGAGCAGTACTTC. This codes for CASSLGGGRLGEQYF. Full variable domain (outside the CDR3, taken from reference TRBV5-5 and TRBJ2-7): DAGVTQSPTHLIKTRGQQVTLRCSPISGHKSVSWYQQVLGQGPQFIFQYYEKEERGRGNFPDRFSARQFPNYSSELNVNALLLGDSALYLCASSLGGGRLGEQYFGPGTRLTVT.

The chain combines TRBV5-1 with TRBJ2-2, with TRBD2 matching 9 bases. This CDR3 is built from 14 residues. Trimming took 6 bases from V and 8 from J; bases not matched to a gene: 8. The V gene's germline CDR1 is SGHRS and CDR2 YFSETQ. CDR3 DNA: TGCGCCAGCAATCCAGCGGGAGGAAGGGGGGAGCTGTTTTTT. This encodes CASNPAGGRGELFF.

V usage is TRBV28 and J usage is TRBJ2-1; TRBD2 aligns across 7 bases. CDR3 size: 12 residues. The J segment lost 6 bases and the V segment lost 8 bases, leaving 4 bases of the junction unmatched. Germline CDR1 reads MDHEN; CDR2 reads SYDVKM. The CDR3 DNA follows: TGTGCCAGCTCCCGGGGGGTCAATGAGCAGTTCTTC. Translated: CASSRGVNEQFF.

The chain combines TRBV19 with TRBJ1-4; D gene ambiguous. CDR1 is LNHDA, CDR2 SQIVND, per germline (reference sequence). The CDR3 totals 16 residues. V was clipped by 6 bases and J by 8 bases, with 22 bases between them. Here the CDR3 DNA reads TGTGCCAGTAGCACAATTAAAATGGTGGGCGGGGAAAAACTGTTTTTT. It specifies CASSTIKMVGGEKLFF.

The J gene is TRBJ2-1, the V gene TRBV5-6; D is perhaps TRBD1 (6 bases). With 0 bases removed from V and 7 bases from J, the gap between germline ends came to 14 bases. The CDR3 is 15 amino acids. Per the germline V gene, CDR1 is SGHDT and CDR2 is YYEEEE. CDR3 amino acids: CASSLVGAGVNEQFF. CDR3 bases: TGTGCCAGCAGCTTGGTCGGGGCAGGGGTAAATGAGCAGTTCTTC.

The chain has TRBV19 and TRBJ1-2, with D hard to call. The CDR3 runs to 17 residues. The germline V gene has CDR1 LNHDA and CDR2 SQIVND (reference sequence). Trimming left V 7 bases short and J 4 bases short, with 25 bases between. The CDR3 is CASMNLDPGNLGYGYTF. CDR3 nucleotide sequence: TGTGCCAGTATGAACCTCGACCCGGGGAACCTAGGCTATGGCTACACCTTC.

The CDR3 is CASSTRTGANNQPQHF. CDR3 DNA: TGTGCCAGCAGCACCCGTACAGGGGCCAACAATCAGCCCCAGCATTTT. The chain employs TRBV21-1 and TRBJ1-5; the D call TRBD1 from the table was never checked on the DNA. TRBV21-1 is listed as a pseudogene. This CDR3 has 16 residues.

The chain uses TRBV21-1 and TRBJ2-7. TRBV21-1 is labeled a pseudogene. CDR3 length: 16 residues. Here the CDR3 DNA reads TGTGCCAGCAGCAAGGGCTGGTGGGGGGCGACCTACGAGCAGTACTTC. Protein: CASSKGWWGATYEQYF.

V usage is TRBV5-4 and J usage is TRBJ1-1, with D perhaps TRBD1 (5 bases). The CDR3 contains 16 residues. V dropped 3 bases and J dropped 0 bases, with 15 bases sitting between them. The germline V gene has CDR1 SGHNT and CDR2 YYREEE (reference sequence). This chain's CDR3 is CASSSDFGRVNTEAFF. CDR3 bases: TGTGCCAGCAGCTCGGATTTCGGCAGGGTGAACACTGAAGCTTTCTTT.

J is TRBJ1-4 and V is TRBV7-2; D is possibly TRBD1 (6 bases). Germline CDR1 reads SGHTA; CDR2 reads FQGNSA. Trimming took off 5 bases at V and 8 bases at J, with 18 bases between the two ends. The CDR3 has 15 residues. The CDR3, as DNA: TGTGCCAGCAGCCCGCGGGCAGGGGAGAAGGAAAAACTGTTTTTT. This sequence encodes CASSPRAGEKEKLFF.

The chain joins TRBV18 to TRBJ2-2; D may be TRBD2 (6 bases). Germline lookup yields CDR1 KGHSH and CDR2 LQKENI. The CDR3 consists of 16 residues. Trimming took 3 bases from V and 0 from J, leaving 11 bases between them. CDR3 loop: CASSPGVAANTGELFF. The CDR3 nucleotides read TGTGCCAGCTCACCCGGGGTAGCGGCGAACACCGGGGAGCTGTTTTTT.

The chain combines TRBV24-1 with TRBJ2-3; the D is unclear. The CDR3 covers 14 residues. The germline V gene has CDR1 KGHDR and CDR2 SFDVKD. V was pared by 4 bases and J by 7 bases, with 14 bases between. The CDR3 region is CATSDSPTTYTQYF. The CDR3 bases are TGTGCCACCAGTGACTCCCCAACCACTTATACGCAGTATTTT.

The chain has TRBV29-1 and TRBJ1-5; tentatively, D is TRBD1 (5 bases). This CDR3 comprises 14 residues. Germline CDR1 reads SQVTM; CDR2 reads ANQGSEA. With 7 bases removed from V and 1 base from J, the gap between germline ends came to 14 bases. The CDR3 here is CSARLGGSNQPQHF. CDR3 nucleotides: TGCAGCGCCCGGCTGGGGGGAAGCAATCAGCCCCAGCATTTT.

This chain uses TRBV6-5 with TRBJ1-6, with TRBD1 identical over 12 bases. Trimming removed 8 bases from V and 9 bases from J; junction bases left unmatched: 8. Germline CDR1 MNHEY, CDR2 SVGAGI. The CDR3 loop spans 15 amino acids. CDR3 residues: CASRDRGLLVSPLHF. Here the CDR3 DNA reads TGTGCCAGCCGGGACAGGGGGCTCTTAGTTTCACCCCTCCACTTT.

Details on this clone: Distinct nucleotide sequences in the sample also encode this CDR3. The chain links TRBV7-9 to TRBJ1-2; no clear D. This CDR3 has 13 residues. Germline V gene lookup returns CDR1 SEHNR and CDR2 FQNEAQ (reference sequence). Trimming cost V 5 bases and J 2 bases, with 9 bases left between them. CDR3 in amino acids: CASSHGQNYGYTF. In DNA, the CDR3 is TGTGCCAGCAGCCATGGGCAGAACTATGGCTACACCTTC.